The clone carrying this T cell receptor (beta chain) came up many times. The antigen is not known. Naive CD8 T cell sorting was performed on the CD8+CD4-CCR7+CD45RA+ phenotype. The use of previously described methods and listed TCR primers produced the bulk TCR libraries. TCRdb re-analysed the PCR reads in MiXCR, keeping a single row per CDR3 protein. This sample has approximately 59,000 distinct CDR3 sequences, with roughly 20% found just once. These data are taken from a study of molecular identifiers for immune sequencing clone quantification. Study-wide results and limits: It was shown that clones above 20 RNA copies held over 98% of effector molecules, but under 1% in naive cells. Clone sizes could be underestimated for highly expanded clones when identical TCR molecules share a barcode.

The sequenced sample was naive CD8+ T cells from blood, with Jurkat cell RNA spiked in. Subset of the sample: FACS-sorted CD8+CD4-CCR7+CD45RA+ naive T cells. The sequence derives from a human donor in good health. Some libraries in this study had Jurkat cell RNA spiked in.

In DNA, the CDR3 is TGTGCCAGCAGCCTTCGACTAGCGGGAGCCTTAAGGACCCAGTACTTC. Its protein is CASSLRLAGALRTQYF. The V and J genes are TRBV7-8 and TRBJ2-5, with 12 nucleotides matching TRBD2. Germline V lookup: CDR1 SGHVS, CDR2 FQNEAQ. With 5 bases clipped from V and 7 bases from J, the junction kept 11 bases outside the gene matches. The CDR3 length is 16 residues. Filled out from reference TRBV7-8 and TRBJ2-5, the complete variable domain reads GAGVSQSPRYKVAKRGQDVALRCDPISGHVSLFWYQQALGQGPEFLTYFQNEAQLDKSGLPSDRFFAERPEGSVSTLKIQRTQQEDSAVYLCASSLRLAGALRTQYFGPGTRLLVL.